This T cell receptor (beta chain) was captured in a study of T cell responses to AZD1222 COVID-19 vaccine (dated by TCRdb to about 2021). Turning to the overall study: AZD1222 recipients with second doses at about 4 weeks or about 12 weeks were pooled, because spike-specific TCR depth and breadth did not differ between schedules. Enrollment into the trials was organized by age into subgroups of 18-55, 56-69 and 70-plus years, and those subgroups contained roughly 150, 30 and 60 TCR-sequenced participants, respectively. A total of 230 to 250 trial participants underwent TCR sequencing, of whom about 210 had received two doses of AZD1222 and some 25 had received two doses of the MenACWY control vaccine. The full study reports these points: Because no day 14 peak-response samples were available, the repertoires could be characterized only after the peak T cell response. The 56-69-year group was small, and its depth increase did not reach significance, likely because of low power. CD4 TCRs associated with the vaccine covered the entire spike protein, and the dominant responses were in regions 160-218 and 743-854. Conclusions about previously exposed vaccinees were limited because only five to seven AZD1222 recipients were SARS-CoV-2 seropositive at baseline. Nearly half of unique spike-specific TCRs reportedly recognized epitopes outside regions mutated in the B.1.351 and B.1.1.7 variants. Participants were mostly white British and included more females than males, and it was suggested by the authors that clonal diversity may have been underestimated. After two AZD1222 doses, both the breadth and the depth of spike-specific TCRs were significantly higher than at day 0 and than in MenACWY recipients.

The time point label here, explained by the study, means: baseline before first vaccination. Samples from vaccinated people were obtained from the UK trials COV001 and COV002, which included a single-blind randomized controlled phase 2/3 trial of AZD1222 (ChAdOx1 nCoV-19) in healthy adults. For TCRbeta chain sequencing, PBMC samples from trial participants were taken at day 0 and at day 28 after the second dose. The CDR3 regions of human TCRbeta chains were analyzed by immunosequencing. The published analysis was carried out like this. Repertoire TCRs were matched against a reference library of SARS-CoV-2-specific TCRs generated with the MIRA antigen-specificity platform. Breadth was defined as the fraction of unique TCRs that were SARS-CoV-2-associated, and depth was defined as the fraction of total T cells that were SARS-CoV-2-associated. Using the MIRA data, each spike-specific TCR was mapped to the spike region that the TCR reacts to and placed in a CD4 or CD8 class. Log10-transformed breadth and depth values were compared by one-way ANOVA with Sidak's multiple comparisons tests. What TCRdb holds here is the immuneACCESS table cut down to in-frame rearrangements. Part of the clones is not present; checked against another copy, under half of the missing clones reflect an unresolved V gene, and the others are unexplained. The D gene and trimming were derived from the DNA, and the V and J assignments and clone size from that table. The sample yields some 140,000 clones; approximately 90% were counted once. The top ten clonotypes cover around 2.7% of the sample.

About this clone itself: Its antigen remains unidentified. The sample holds no much larger clone one base away, and base qualities are not on file.

The V end loses 4 bases and the J end loses 3 bases, and a stretch of 16 bases separates them. The CDR3 numbers 16 residues from cysteine through phenylalanine. Of the read, only the CDR3 DNA is kept; its 48 bases are in frame from base 1. As encoded in the germline V gene, CDR1 is LGHNA while CDR2 is YNFKEQ. Sequences were derived from peripheral blood, sampled on day 0 of AZD1222 vaccination. The chain was built from TRBV4-2 and TRBJ2-1; the D segment might be TRBD1 or TRBD2, since each matches 7 bases. The receptor was derived from an adult in good health. The sequence in DNA is TGTGCCAGCAGCCCCCAGGGGGGGCGCCTCTACAATGAGCAGTTCTTC. The translation is CASSPQGGRLYNEQFF.